A selection of T cell receptor beta chains follows, all from one sample in a study of graft-versus-host responses after intestinal transplantation. Produced via immunoSEQ multiplex PCR; TCRdb's table is partial and in-frame only. The sample lists under 100,000 clones, about 94% occurring once. These TCRs' antigens remain unknown. Sample: unstimulated CD4+ T cells sorted from spleen or lymph node cells, taken before transplant. All receptors come from a human donor who was the organ donor for an intestinal transplant. The CDR3 runs from the conserved cysteine through the conserved F or W. D genes are given only for firm matches. The size field is filled for only some rows; it gives once, few, many or a size class.

j_call d_call v_call clone_size cdr3_aa cdr3_nt
TRBJ1-1 TRBD1 TRBV6-1 - CASSEVRQGEAFF TGTGCCAGCAGTGAAGTTCGACAGGGCGAAGCTTTCTTT
TRBJ1-5 - TRBV29-1 once CSSAIWKGTFYSNQPQHF TGCAGCTCCGCTATATGGAAAGGGACATTTTATAGCAATCAGCCCCAGCATTTT
TRBJ1-1 TRBD1 TRBV10-3 - CAISAQTGEAFF TGTGCCATCAGTGCCCAGACAGGGGAAGCTTTCTTT
TRBJ2-5 - TRBV7-9 - CASSLLGGYPQETQYF TGTGCCAGCAGCTTATTGGGCGGGTACCCCCAAGAGACCCAGTACTTC
TRBJ2-7 TRBD1 TRBV6-5 - CASSGPGQGPYTAF TGTGCCAGCAGCGGACCGGGACAGGGGCCTTATACCGCATTC
TRBJ1-1 - TRBV5-6 - CASSLPSRGFQKNTEAFF TGTGCCAGCAGCTTGCCTTCCAGGGGCTTTCAGAAAAACACTGAAGCTTTCTTT
TRBJ1-3 - TRBV6-1 - CASSLREAPGNTIYF TGTGCCAGCAGTTTGAGGGAGGCCCCTGGAAACACCATATATTTT
TRBJ2-5 TRBD1 TRBV5-1 - CASSLRDRGQETQYF TGCGCCAGCAGTCTACGGGACAGGGGCCAAGAGACCCAGTACTTC
TRBJ1-2 TRBD1 TRBV30 - CAWTPGGFTYGYTF TGTGCCTGGACCCCAGGGGGTTTCACCTATGGCTACACCTTC
TRBJ2-2 TRBD1 TRBV7-2 - CASSSGQGSSGELFF TGTGCCAGCAGCTCTGGACAGGGATCCTCCGGGGAGCTGTTTTTT
TRBJ2-7 TRBD2 TRBV7-3 - CASSQTSGGDSSYEQYF TGTGCCAGCAGCCAGACTAGCGGGGGGGACAGCTCCTACGAGCAGTACTTC
TRBJ2-5 - TRBV19 once CASSPARSGLETQYF TGTGCCAGTAGCCCCGCCCGCAGCGGGCTGGAGACCCAGTACTTC
TRBJ1-6 - TRBV19 - CASTSARAYNSPLHF TGTGCCAGTACCTCGGCCAGGGCCTATAATTCACCCCTCCACTTT
TRBJ1-1 - TRBV10-3 - CAIRGSLGSEYGHTEAFF TGTGCCATCAGGGGATCTTTGGGATCGGAATACGGCCACACTGAAGCTTTCTTT
TRBJ2-1 - TRBV4-1 - CASSQEGTPLTNEQFF TGCGCCAGCAGCCAAGAGGGGACGCCTCTTACGAATGAGCAGTTCTTC
TRBJ1-1 - TRBV7-9 - CASAAKGAGEAFF TGTGCCAGCGCAGCGAAAGGGGCGGGAGAAGCTTTCTTT
TRBJ2-7 - TRBV7-2 - CASSLESGTYEQYF TGTGCCAGCAGCTTAGAATCTGGGACCTACGAGCAGTACTTC
TRBJ1-3 TRBD1 TRBV5-1 few CASSPGLTGGRFSGNTIYF TGCGCCAGCAGCCCTGGTTTGACAGGGGGCCGATTCTCTGGAAACACCATATATTTT